One and the same sample provided the 11 T cell receptor beta chains below, sequenced in a study of CD8 T cells in cerebrospinal fluid in Alzheimer's disease. Using the 10x single-cell sequencing reads, TCRdb records one entry per CDR3 protein without DNA. The table for this sample gives over 950 distinct CDR3 sequences. Material: cerebrospinal fluid. Receptors were obtained from a human donor with Parkinson's disease.

Frequency places this clonotype as large. V is TRBV7-2 and J is TRBJ1-2. CDR3 size: 11 residues. From germline, CDR1 is SGHTA and CDR2 FQGNSA. The CDR3 reads CASSQRYGYTF.

The chain recombines TRBV19 with TRBJ1-2. Germline lookup yields CDR1 LNHDA and CDR2 SQIVND (reference sequence). The CDR3 spans 14 residues. CDR3 region: CASSIGQTNYGYTF.

J is TRBJ1-3 and V is TRBV6-6; TCRdb indicates TRBD1, and absent DNA this call remains unverified. CDR3 size: 14 residues. The germline gives CDR1 MNHNY, CDR2 SVGAGI (reference sequence). The CDR3 region is CASSQQGAGNTIYF.

This clonotype is classed as large by frequency. This chain connects TRBV5-5 to TRBJ2-7; TCRdb calls TRBD2, which cannot be checked without DNA. The CDR3 is made up of 16 amino acids. Germline values: CDR1 SGHKS, CDR2 YYEKEE (reference sequence). CDR3 amino acids: CASSRNTGLGSYEQYF.

This clonotype is identified as medium-sized (0.01 to 0.1%) from frequency. V is TRBV9 and J is TRBJ2-2; TCRdb selects TRBD2, and the lack of DNA leaves this call unchecked. Germline CDR1 is SGDLS and CDR2 is YYNGEE. The CDR3 length is 14 residues. CDR3 residues: CASRTGALGGELFF.

By frequency, this clonotype registers large. This rearrangement joins TRBV19 to TRBJ2-7; absent DNA, TCRdb's TRBD1 call cannot be checked. Per the germline V gene, CDR1 is LNHDA and CDR2 is SQIVND (reference sequence). This CDR3 contains 18 residues. This chain's CDR3 is CASSIGSPTAGGFYEQYF.

The V gene is TRBV5-4, the J gene TRBJ2-7. The length of the CDR3 is 15 residues. Germline CDR1 and CDR2: SGHNT and YYREEE (reference sequence). CDR3 residues: CASSMDTASSYEQYF.

This clonotype is medium-sized by frequency. The chain combines TRBV7-6 with TRBJ1-3; absent DNA, TCRdb's TRBD1 call cannot be checked. CDR3 size: 17 residues. Germline V gene lookup returns CDR1 SGHVS and CDR2 FNYEAQ. The CDR3 sequence: CASSSIGAGGPGNTIYF.

This clonotype is identified as large from frequency. The rearrangement uses TRBV20-1 and TRBJ2-3; TCRdb lists TRBD2, though no DNA is available to test this call. CDR1 is DFQATT and CDR2 is SNEGSKA in the germline V gene (reference sequence). The CDR3 spans 16 residues. The chain's CDR3 is CSASPLAGEKADTQYF.

This clonotype is identified as medium-sized from frequency. The gene calls are TRBV28 and TRBJ2-7; TCRdb returns TRBD1, unconfirmable since there is no DNA. This CDR3 has 15 amino acids. Germline V gene lookup returns CDR1 MDHEN and CDR2 SYDVKM. The CDR3 reads CASSLTGAANYEQYF.

Its frequency marks this clonotype as medium-sized. The chain recombines TRBV9 with TRBJ1-1; no DNA is available, so the TRBD1 call from TCRdb remains unchecked. Germline CDR1 reads SGDLS; CDR2 reads YYNGEE. This CDR3 has 15 residues. CDR3: CASSASGQGETEAFF.